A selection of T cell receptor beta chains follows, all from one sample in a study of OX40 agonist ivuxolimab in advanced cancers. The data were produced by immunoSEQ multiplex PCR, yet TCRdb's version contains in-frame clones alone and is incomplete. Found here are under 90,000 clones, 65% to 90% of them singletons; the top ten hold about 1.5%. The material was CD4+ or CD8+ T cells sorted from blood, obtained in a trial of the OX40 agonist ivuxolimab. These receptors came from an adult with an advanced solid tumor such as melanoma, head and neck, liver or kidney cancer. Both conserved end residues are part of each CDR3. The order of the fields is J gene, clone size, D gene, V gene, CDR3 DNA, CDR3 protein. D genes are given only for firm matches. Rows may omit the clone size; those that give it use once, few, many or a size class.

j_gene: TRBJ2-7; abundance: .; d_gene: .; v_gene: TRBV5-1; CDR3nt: TGCGCCAGCAGCTCGGACAACCTGAAACAGTACTTC; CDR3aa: CASSSDNLKQYF
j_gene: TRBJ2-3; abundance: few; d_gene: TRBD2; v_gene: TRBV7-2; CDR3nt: TGTGCCAGCACCGCTCTAGCGGGGGGCACAGATACGCAGTATTTT; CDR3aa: CASTALAGGTDTQYF
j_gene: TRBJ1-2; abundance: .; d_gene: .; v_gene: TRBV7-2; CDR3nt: TGTGCCAGCAGCTTAGAACTGCAGGGGTTTGGCTACACCTTC; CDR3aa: CASSLELQGFGYTF
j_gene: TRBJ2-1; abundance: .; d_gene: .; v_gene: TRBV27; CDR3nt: TGTGCCAGCAGTCCCCGTTCGGGAACGAGGAATGAGCAGTTCTTC; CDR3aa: CASSPRSGTRNEQFF
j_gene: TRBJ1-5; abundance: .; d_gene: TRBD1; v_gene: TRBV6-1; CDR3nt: TGTGCCAGCTGCTGGGCGACAGGGGATTTAGAGCCCCAGCATTTT; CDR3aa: CASCWATGDLEPQHF
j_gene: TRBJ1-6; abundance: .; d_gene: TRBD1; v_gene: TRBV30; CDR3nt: TGTGCCTATGGGACAGGTCTTGATTCACCCCTCCACTTT; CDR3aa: CAYGTGLDSPLHF
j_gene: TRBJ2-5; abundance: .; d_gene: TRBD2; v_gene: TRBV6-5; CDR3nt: TGTGCCAGCAGCGGCGGGGGGGCCTGGGAGACCCAGTACTTC; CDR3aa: CASSGGGAWETQYF
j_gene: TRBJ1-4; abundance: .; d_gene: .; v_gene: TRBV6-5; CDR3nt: TGTGCCAGCAGTTACAGGGAGGCAGGTGGTAATGAAAAACTGTTTTTT; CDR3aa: CASSYREAGGNEKLFF
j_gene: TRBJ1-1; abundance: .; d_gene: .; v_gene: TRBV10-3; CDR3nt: TGTGCCATCAGTGCCGGGGGCGGGGTGAACACTGAAGCTTTCTTT; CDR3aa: CAISAGGGVNTEAFF
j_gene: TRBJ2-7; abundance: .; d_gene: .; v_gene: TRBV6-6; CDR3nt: TGTGCCAGCAGTTTCTTAACACCCTCCTCCTACGAGCAGTACTTC; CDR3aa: CASSFLTPSSYEQYF
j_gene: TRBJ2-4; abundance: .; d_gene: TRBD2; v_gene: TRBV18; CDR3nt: TGTGCCAGCTCAAGCGACCGGGGGGGAAACATTCAGTACTTC; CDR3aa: CASSSDRGGNIQYF
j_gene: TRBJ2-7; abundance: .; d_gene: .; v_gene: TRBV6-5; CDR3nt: TGTGCCAGCGGCACTCCGGGACTTACCTCCTACGAGCAGTACTTC; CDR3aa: CASGTPGLTSYEQYF
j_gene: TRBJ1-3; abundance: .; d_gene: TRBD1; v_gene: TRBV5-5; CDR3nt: TGTGCCAGCAGCTACACAGGGGCTGGAAACACCATATATTTT; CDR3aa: CASSYTGAGNTIYF
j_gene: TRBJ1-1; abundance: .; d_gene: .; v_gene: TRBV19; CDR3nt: TGTGCCAGTATGCAGGTACGCACTGAAGCTTTCTTT; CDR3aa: CASMQVRTEAFF
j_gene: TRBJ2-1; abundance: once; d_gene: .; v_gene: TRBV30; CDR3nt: TGTGCCTGGGGGGGGACTGCTAAGGTTGAGCAGTTCTTC; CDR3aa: CAWGGTAKVEQFF
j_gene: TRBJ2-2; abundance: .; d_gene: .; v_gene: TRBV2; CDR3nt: TGTGCCAGCTCTCAGGGTTTTATTTTGACCGGGGAGCTGTTTTTT; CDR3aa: CASSQGFILTGELFF
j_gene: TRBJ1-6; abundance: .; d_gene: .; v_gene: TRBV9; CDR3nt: TGTGCCAGCAGCGTCTCGGAGAATAATTCACCCCTCCACTTT; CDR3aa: CASSVSENNSPLHF
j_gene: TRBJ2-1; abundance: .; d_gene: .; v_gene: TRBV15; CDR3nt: TGTGCCACCAGCAGAGCCTCGTTTTCTTTCGATGAGCAGTTCTTC; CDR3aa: CATSRASFSFDEQFF
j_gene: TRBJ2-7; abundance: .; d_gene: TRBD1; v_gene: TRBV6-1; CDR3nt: TGTGCCAGCAGTCCCGACAGGGCCTACGAGCAGTACTTC; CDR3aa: CASSPDRAYEQYF
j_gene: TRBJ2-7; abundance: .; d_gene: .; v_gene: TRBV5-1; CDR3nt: TGCGCCAGCAGCTTCGGGACCATCTCCTACGAGCAGTACTTC; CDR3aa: CASSFGTISYEQYF
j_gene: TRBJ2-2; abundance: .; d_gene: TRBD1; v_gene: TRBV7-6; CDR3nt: TGTGCCAGCAGCCTACAGACAGGGGCCGTTAACACCGGGGAGCTGTTTTTT; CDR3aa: CASSLQTGAVNTGELFF
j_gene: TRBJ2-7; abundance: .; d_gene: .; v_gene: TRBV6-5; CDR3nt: TGTGCCAGCAGTTATTCCCCTACTAGCTACGAGCAGTACTTC; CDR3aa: CASSYSPTSYEQYF
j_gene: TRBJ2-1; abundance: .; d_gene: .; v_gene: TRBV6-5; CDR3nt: TGTGCCAGCAGTCCCGGGCAGGGGGGGACAAGTGAGCAGTTCTTC; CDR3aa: CASSPGQGGTSEQFF
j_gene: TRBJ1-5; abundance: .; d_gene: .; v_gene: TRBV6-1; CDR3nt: TGTGCCAGCAGTGGACCGGGGGCCCGAAATGTTCAGCCCCAGCATTTT; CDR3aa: CASSGPGARNVQPQHF
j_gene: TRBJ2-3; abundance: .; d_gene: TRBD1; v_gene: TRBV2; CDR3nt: TGTGCCAGCAGCCGCTCGGGACAGATCACAGATACGCAGTATTTT; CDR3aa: CASSRSGQITDTQYF
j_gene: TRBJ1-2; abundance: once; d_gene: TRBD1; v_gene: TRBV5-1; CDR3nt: TGCGCCAGCAGCTGGGTTAACAGGGGGCTCAACTATGGCTACACCTTC; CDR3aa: CASSWVNRGLNYGYTF
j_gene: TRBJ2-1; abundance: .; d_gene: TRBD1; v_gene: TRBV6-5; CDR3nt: TGTGCCAGCAGCCCCCACAGGGGGCAGTATGAGCAGTTCTTC; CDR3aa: CASSPHRGQYEQFF
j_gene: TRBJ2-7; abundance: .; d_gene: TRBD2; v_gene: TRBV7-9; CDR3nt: TGTGCCAGCAGCTCGGGGGGGCAAGACGAGCAGTACTTC; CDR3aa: CASSSGGQDEQYF
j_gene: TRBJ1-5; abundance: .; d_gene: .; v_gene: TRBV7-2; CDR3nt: TGTGCCAGCAGCGACGTGGAGCAGCCCCAGCATTTT; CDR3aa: CASSDVEQPQHF
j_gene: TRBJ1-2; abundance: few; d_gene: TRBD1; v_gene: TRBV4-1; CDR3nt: TGCGCCAGCAGCCACCAACCGGGACAGGAATTTGGCTACACCTTC; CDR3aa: CASSHQPGQEFGYTF
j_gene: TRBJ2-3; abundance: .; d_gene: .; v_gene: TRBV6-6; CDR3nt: TGTGCCAGCAGTTACTCGACCTGGGCGAAAGATACGCAGTATTTT; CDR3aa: CASSYSTWAKDTQYF
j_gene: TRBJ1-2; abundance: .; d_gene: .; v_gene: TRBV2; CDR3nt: TGTGCCAGACTACAGGGCCGCCTTGGCTACACCTTC; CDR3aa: CARLQGRLGYTF
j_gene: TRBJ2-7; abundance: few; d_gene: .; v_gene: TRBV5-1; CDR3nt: TGCGCCAGCAGCCCATCTGACCCCTACGAGCAGTACTTC; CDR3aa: CASSPSDPYEQYF
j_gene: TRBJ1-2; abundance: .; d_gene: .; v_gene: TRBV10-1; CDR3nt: TGCGCCAGCAGTGGATCAGGATCCTATGGCTACACCTTC; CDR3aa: CASSGSGSYGYTF
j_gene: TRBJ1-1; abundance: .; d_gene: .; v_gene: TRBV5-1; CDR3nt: TGCGCCAGCAGCTTGGGAAATGGGGACACTGAAGCTTTCTTT; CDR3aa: CASSLGNGDTEAFF
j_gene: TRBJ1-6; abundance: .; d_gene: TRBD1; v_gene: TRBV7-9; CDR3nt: TGTGCCAGCAGCCCCGGGACAGGGGGGAATTCACCCCTCCACTTT; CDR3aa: CASSPGTGGNSPLHF
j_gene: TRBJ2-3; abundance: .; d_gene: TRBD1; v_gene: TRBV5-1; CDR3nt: TGCGCCAGCAGCCCCGGACAGGAAAGCACAGATACGCAGTATTTT; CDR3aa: CASSPGQESTDTQYF
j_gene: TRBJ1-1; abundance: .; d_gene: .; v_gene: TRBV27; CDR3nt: TGTGCCAGCAGCCTTTACCCTGCAAAGGGATTGAACACTGAAGCTTTCTTT; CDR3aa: CASSLYPAKGLNTEAFF
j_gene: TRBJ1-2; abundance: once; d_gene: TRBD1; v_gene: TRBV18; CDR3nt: TGTGCCAGCTCACCAGATGGGACAGGGCCGAACTATGGCTACACCTTC; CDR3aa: CASSPDGTGPNYGYTF
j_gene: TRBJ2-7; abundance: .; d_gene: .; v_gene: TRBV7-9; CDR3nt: TGTGCCAGCAGCTTTGCCTACGAGCAGTACTTC; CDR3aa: CASSFAYEQYF
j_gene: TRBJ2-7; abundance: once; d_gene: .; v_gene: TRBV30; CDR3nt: TGTGCCTGGGGGCGAGGCTACGAGCAGTACTTC; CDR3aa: CAWGRGYEQYF
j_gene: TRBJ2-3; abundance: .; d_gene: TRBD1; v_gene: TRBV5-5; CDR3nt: TGTGCCAGCAGAGGGGTTTTTCGGGACAGGGTCCTCGCAGATACGCAGTATTTT; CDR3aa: CASRGVFRDRVLADTQYF
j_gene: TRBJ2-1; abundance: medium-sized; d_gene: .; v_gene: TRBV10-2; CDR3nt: TGCGCCAGCAGTGAGTCAATGAGCTCCTACAATGAGCAGTTCTTC; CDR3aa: CASSESMSSYNEQFF
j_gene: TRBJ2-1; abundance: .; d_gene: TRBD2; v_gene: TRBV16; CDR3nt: TGTGCCAGCAGCCAATCGCGGGGGGGCCGCTACAATGAGCAGTTCTTC; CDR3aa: CASSQSRGGRYNEQFF
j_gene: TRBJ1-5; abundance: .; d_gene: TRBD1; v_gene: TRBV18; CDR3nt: TGTGCCAGCTCACCACTCCCTCCGGGACAGGGTCTGAGTAGCAATCAGCCCCAGCATTTT; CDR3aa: CASSPLPPGQGLSSNQPQHF
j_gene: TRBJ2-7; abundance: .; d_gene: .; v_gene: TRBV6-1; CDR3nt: TGTGCCAGCAGTGAAGCACCCTCCCTAAGGTACGAGCAGTACTTC; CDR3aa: CASSEAPSLRYEQYF